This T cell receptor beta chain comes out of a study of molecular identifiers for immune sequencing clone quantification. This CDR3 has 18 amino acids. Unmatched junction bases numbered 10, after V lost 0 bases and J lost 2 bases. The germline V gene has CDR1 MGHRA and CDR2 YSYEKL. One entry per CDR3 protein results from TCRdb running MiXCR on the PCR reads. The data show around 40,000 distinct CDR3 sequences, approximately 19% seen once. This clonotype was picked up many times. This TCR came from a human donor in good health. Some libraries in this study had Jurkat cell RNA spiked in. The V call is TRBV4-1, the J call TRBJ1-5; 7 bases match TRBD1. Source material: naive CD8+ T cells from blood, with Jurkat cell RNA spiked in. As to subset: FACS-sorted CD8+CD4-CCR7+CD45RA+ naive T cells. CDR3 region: CASSQDEGGRWGNQPQHF. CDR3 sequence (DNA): TGCGCCAGCAGCCAAGATGAAGGGGGCCGGTGGGGCAATCAGCCCCAGCATTTT.